The subject of this entry is one T cell receptor (beta chain). Its antigen specificity is not known. Base qualities were left out, and no much larger clone turns up one base away. The library relied on the immunoSEQ multiplex PCR assay. Adaptive Biotechnology amplified the CDR3 regions from genomic DNA with a two-step multiplex PCR designed to control amplification bias. In the first PCR, primers covered every V and J gene segment, and in the second PCR, barcodes and Illumina adapters were added. CDR3 libraries were sequenced on an Illumina instrument. As for the authors' bioinformatics: Vendor-provided pipelines were combined with custom analysis of raw data in R/Bioconductor under R version 3.3.0. Clonality, which ranges from 0 to 1, was calculated as the inverse of the normalised Shannon entropy across all productive clones. The repertoire share taken up by the top 100 clones defined high-frequency clones, and only clones that passed a 95% confidence test were kept. The Simpson index measured repertoire diversity, and the Morisita-Horn index measured overlap between samples. TCRdb retrieved this table from immuneACCESS and kept in-frame rearrangements only. Not all clones are present; in checked studies, unresolved V genes account for under half, and no reason is known for the remainder. For V, J and clone size, that table is used; D and trimming come from the DNA. The sample profile shows about 2,100 clones; 74% of them were found once. Clones ranked in the top ten supply approximately 12% of the sample.

V is shortened by 0 bases, J by 1 base, and the region joining them spans 10 bases. CDR1 and CDR2 were assigned from the germline V gene as LGHNA and YSLEER. From the cysteine through the phenylalanine, the CDR3 covers 15 amino acids. CDR3 DNA only is kept here, 45 bases in frame from base 1. Lamina propria lymphocytes from surgical specimens were isolated on a Ficoll-hypaque gradient before cell sorting. Adults with ileal or ileocolonic Crohn's disease and an indication for ileocolonic resection were eligible for inclusion. Sorting of CD4 and CD8 T cells was performed on a BD FACSAria III, reaching a mean purity above 99%. This sample was taken from a study of T cell repertoires in ileal Crohn's disease (dated by TCRdb to about 2019). With regard to the full study: At the time of surgery, around 35% of patients were active smokers, and the median duration of disease was roughly eight years. Surgery was performed for a complication in all patients, with stricturing disease in approximately 60% and penetrating disease in roughly 40%. About half of the patients received postoperative therapy: about a dozen received thiopurines and 15 to 20 received anti-TNF agents. A prospective multicentre cohort supplied the 50 or so Crohn's disease patients whose TCR repertoires were analysed. The study was conducted in parallel with a multicentre cohort that was designed to identify predictors of early endoscopic recurrence following ileocolonic resection. A Rutgeerts score higher than i0 was the definition used for endoscopic postoperative recurrence. A total of 170 or so mucosal samples from 57 patients were sequenced, with samples obtained at several locations on the surgical specimen and at postoperative endoscopy. Study-level results and caveats: Sorted CD8 T cells carried more high-frequency clones than CD4 T cells, suggesting mucosal expansions were mainly CD8. Only a subgroup of patients, of unstated size, had mucosal CD4 and CD8 T cells sorted and sequenced. Higher high-frequency clone percentages at surgery were associated with endoscopic recurrence; all patients with clonality above 26.8% (18/57) had recurrence. A significantly higher proportion of clonal expansions was observed in active smokers at surgery than in non-smokers (about 25% vs 18%, p=0.02).

The chain is encoded by TRBV4-3 joined to TRBJ2-7; TRBD2 is perhaps the D gene, given 5 matching bases. The sequencing sample was made of CD8+ T cells from ileum. This sequence was found in an adult with Crohn's disease. Some clones in this sample may be carry-over from other donors' samples. The CDR3 in this case is CASSQDGSSSYEQYF. The DNA sequence is TGCGCCAGCAGCCAAGATGGGAGCTCTTCCTACGAGCAGTACTTC.